This T cell receptor beta chain was obtained from a study of CD8 T cells in ankylosing spondylitis. Whole-study findings and limits: Disease-linked clones were found to be CD8+ and relatively rare in peripheral blood.

The authors made TCR beta libraries by quantitative 5'-RACE with molecular barcodes. TCRdb passed the 5' RACE reads through MiXCR, listing each CDR3 protein once. Of about 340,000 distinct CDR3 sequences in the sample, 14% to 15% were seen once. This clonotype was observed a few times. What it binds is unknown. The germline CDR1 and CDR2 sequences are SQVTM and ANQGSEA. This CDR3 has 14 amino acids. The J segment lost 2 bases and the V segment lost 6 bases, leaving 7 bases of the junction unmatched. The gene calls are TRBV29-1 and TRBJ1-5; 7 bases map to TRBD1. The source is a male donor with ankylosing spondylitis or in good health (not recorded which). What was sequenced was blood, either unsorted or a sorted T cell fraction (not recorded which). The CDR3 bases are TGCAGCGTGTTACAGGGGAGCGGCAATCAGCCCCAGCATTTT. This codes for CSVLQGSGNQPQHF.